Listed here are 14 T cell receptor beta chains from one sample, sequenced in a study of T cell repertoires in cytomegalovirus infection (dated by TCRdb to between 2017 and 2020). These receptors' antigens are unknown. Instrument on record: Illumina HiSeq 1500. TCRdb ran its own pipeline on the public reads, namely fastp trimming at Q25 and MiXCR clone calling, and kept in-frame beta chains. Each CDR3 protein appears once, grouped with its most common genes and DNA. For this sample there are around 120,000 distinct CDR3 sequences; more than 20% appear just once. The ten most abundant clones make up about a third of the sample. Sequencing used PBMCs, sequenced either directly or after in vitro stimulation (not recorded which). The origin of the receptors is a human donor in good health (CMV status not recorded). Some clones in this sample may be carry-over from other donors' samples.

The sample holds many counts of this clonotype. The chain has TRBV7-2 and TRBJ2-5; D is uncertain. Trimming shortened V by 5 bases and J by 5 bases, and 15 bases separated the two germline ends. The CDR3 has 14 amino acids. Looked up from germline, CDR1 is SGHTA and CDR2 is FQGNSA. CDR3 sequence (DNA): TGTGCCAGCAGCCTTAGGGTCAGGCCCGAGACCCAGTACTTC. Translating gives CASSLRVRPETQYF.

This clonotype was counted only a few times. V is TRBV27 and J is TRBJ1-2; D ambiguous. Germline lookup yields CDR1 MNHEY and CDR2 SMNVEV (reference sequence). CDR3 length equals 11 residues. The V end was cut by 6 bases, the J end by 7 bases, with 9 bases between. The CDR3, as DNA: TGTGCCAGCAGCTCAGGTGGTGGCTACACCTTC. Translation gives CASSSGGGYTF.

This clonotype has just one count. The chain combines TRBV25-1 with TRBJ2-1; D might be TRBD1 (5 bases). Germline CDR1 and CDR2: MGHDK and SYGVNS. This CDR3 spans 11 amino acids. Trimming left V 2 bases short and J 12 bases short, with 8 bases between. The CDR3 reads CASSEQGSQFF. The CDR3 nucleotides read TGTGCCAGCAGTGAACAGGGATCGCAGTTCTTC.

The chain joins TRBV2 to TRBJ2-3; D unclear. Germline assignment: CDR1 SNHLY and CDR2 FYNNEI. V shed 11 bases and J shed 4 bases, with 16 bases lying between them. This CDR3 is 13 amino acids long. Here the CDR3 reads CAEEDPTPDTQYF. The CDR3 DNA follows: TGTGCCGAAGAGGACCCGACGCCAGATACGCAGTATTTT. The full variable domain, rest sourced from reference TRBV2 and TRBJ2-3, is EPEVTQTPSHQVTQMGQEVILRCVPISNHLYFYWYRQILGQKVEFLVSFYNNEISEKSEIFDDQFSVERPDGSNFTLKIRSTKLEDSAMYFCAEEDPTPDTQYFGPGTRLTVL.

V gene TRBV6-8 combines with J gene TRBJ2-1; D may be TRBD1 (6 bases). Germline V lookup: CDR1 MNHGY, CDR2 SAAAGT. V dropped 7 bases and J dropped 3 bases, with 16 bases sitting between them. The CDR3 runs to 15 residues. CDR3 bases: TGTGCCAGCACCCCTTCCCAGGGGATCTACAATGAGCAGTTCTTC. Translated, it gives CASTPSQGIYNEQFF.

This rearrangement joins TRBV12-3 or TRBV12-4 to TRBJ1-4, with a tentative D call TRBD1 (6 bases). This CDR3 is built from 14 residues. Trimming pared 7 bases from V and 8 bases from J, leaving 17 bases between. DNA for the CDR3: TGTGCCAGCACCAAAGGGGGTCTGCGCGAAAAACTGTTTTTT. It yields the protein CASTKGGLREKLFF.

The rearrangement joins TRBV19 to TRBJ2-3, with D possibly being TRBD1 (6 bases). This CDR3 has 14 amino acids. CDR1 LNHDA and CDR2 SQIVND come from the germline V gene (reference sequence). V lost 5 bases and J lost 6, with 15 bases in between. The CDR3 coding sequence is TGTGCCAGTAGTTCAGGGGCGAGGTTGGATACGCAGTATTTT. This sequence encodes CASSSGARLDTQYF. Filled out from reference TRBV19 and TRBJ2-3, the complete variable domain reads DGGITQSPKYLFRKEGQNVTLSCEQNLNHDAMYWYRQDPGQGLRLIYYSQIVNDFQKGDIAEGYSVSREKKESFPLTVTSAQKNPTAFYLCASSSGARLDTQYFGPGTRLTVL.

J is TRBJ2-7 and V is TRBV4-1; 7 bases are a match to TRBD2. With 1 base clipped from V and 5 bases from J, the junction kept 5 bases outside the gene matches. Germline V CDR1 and CDR2: MGHRA, YSYEKL. This CDR3 contains 14 residues. The DNA for the CDR3 is TGCGCCAGCAGCCAAGGGTCAGGGACTAACGAGCAGTACTTC. Translation: CASSQGSGTNEQYF.

This clonotype was counted many times. The V and J genes are TRBV7-9 and TRBJ1-1; unclear D gene. The CDR3 loop spans 12 amino acids. The V gene's germline CDR1 is SEHNR and CDR2 FQNEAQ (reference sequence). V lost 2 bases to trimming and J lost 5 bases, with 6 bases between them. CDR3 sequence (DNA): TGTGCCAGCAGCTTAATCCAGACTGAAGCTTTCTTT. Translated: CASSLIQTEAFF.

The CDR3 reads CASGSDPGGYGYTF. In DNA, the CDR3 is TGTGCTAGTGGTTCCGATCCCGGGGGATATGGCTACACCTTC. The V and J genes are TRBV12-5 and TRBJ1-2, with D tentatively TRBD1 (5 bases). V was trimmed by 4 bases and J by 5 bases, leaving 14 bases between them. CDR1 is LGHNT and CDR2 is FRNRAP in the germline V gene. This CDR3 contains 14 residues.

This clonotype has a handful of counts. The chain is built from TRBV4-1 and TRBJ2-7; 9 bases agree with TRBD1. The ends lost 2 bases at V and 2 bases at J; junction bases unmatched: 7. The CDR3 has 16 amino acids. Germline V gene lookup returns CDR1 MGHRA and CDR2 YSYEKL. As DNA, the CDR3 is TGCGCCAGCAGCCAATATCAGGGACAGGGCGCCTACGAGCAGTACTTC. This translates into CASSQYQGQGAYEQYF.

This clonotype was observed a handful of times. This chain uses TRBV7-2 with TRBJ2-1; 13 nucleotides agree with TRBD2. This CDR3 is 15 amino acids long. Trimming removed 5 bases from V and 8 bases from J; junction bases left unmatched: 6. Germline lookup yields CDR1 SGHTA and CDR2 FQGNSA. The CDR3 spells CASSRKTSGRYEQFF. The CDR3 nucleotides are TGTGCCAGCAGCCGGAAGACTAGCGGGAGGTATGAGCAGTTCTTC.

J is TRBJ2-7 and V is TRBV10-3; D unresolved. Germline CDR1 ENHRY, CDR2 SYGVKD. This CDR3 contains 13 residues. V lost 3 bases, J lost 1 base, and 7 bases lay in between. CDR3 DNA: TGTGCCATCAGTGACTCCGATTCCTACGAGCAGTACTTC. This gives the protein CAISDSDSYEQYF.

This clonotype turned up a few times. V and J are TRBV7-9 and TRBJ2-7; no clear D. CDR1 and CDR2 (germline): SEHNR, FQNEAQ (reference sequence). V lost 0 bases to trimming and J lost 1 base, with 7 bases between them. The CDR3 covers 14 residues. CDR3 DNA: TGTGCCAGCAGCTTAGCGTCACAGTCCTACGAGCAGTACTTC. Translating it yields CASSLASQSYEQYF.